This T cell receptor beta chain was obtained from a study of shared clonotypes between healthy human individuals. Each of the donors was a healthy adult who was HIV-negative and had not had a recent acute infection or vaccination. CDR1 is ENHRY and CDR2 is SYGVKD in the germline V gene. V trimming: 3 bases; J trimming: 5 bases; junction bases outside the gene matches: 8. The CDR3 has 16 amino acids. Repertoires were generated with immunoSEQ multiplex PCR, while TCRdb's copy carries only in-frame clones and drops some. The table has under 2,500,000 clones, approximately 94% seen once. The sample consisted of naive CD4+ T cells sorted from blood. The sample's subset: CD45RA+ positively selected. The sequence was collected from a man younger than 30 in good health. This sequence joins TRBV10-3 and TRBJ1-2, with 11 bases aligning to TRBD1. CDR3 residues: CAISDTGTGGIYGYTF. Here the CDR3 DNA reads TGTGCCATCAGTGATACCGGGACAGGGGGGATTTATGGCTACACCTTC.